This passage covers 19 T cell receptor beta chains from one sample sequenced in a study of cytomegalovirus exposure and HLA in healthy donors. Amplification used 60 Vbeta primers and 13 Jbeta primers. Measured with immunoSEQ multiplex PCR; TCRdb has only the in-frame clones, and not every one. The table lists about 36,000 clones, 45% to 55% of them singletons. The sequencing sample was made of PBMCs. Receptors were obtained from a woman aged 40 to 55 in good health and CMV-seropositive.

This clone has a handful of counts. This chain links TRBV5-6 with TRBJ2-5; the D gene is possibly TRBD2 (6 bases). Germline V gene data show CDR1 as SGHDT and CDR2 as YYEEEE. CDR3 length equals 14 residues. V lost 4 bases and J lost 4, with 14 bases in between. The CDR3 DNA is TGTGCCAGCAGCCCCCTTCAGGGAGGAGAGACCCAGTACTTC. Its translation: CASSPLQGGETQYF.

This clone was seen a few times. The rearrangement uses TRBV19 and TRBJ2-3; 10 bases are shared with TRBD2. CDR1 LNHDA and CDR2 SQIVND come from the germline V gene (reference sequence). Losses at the gene ends were 4 bases for V and 2 bases for J; bases not matched to a gene: 3. There are 15 residues in the CDR3. CDR3 DNA: TGTGCCAGTAGTACTAGCGGGGGCCCCACAGATACGCAGTATTTT. Translation gives CASSTSGGPTDTQYF.

This clone has more than one count but fewer than ten. This chain connects TRBV5-6 to TRBJ2-1; 8 bases match TRBD2. CDR1 is SGHDT and CDR2 is YYEEEE in the germline V gene. V shed 3 bases and J 2 bases; nucleotides not matched to a gene: 7. This CDR3 has 16 residues. The CDR3 sequence: CASSSGGGLPYNEQFF. Written as DNA, the CDR3 is TGTGCCAGCAGCTCCGGCGGGGGGCTCCCCTACAATGAGCAGTTCTTC.

The rearrangement joins TRBV25-1 to TRBJ2-3; 12 bases line up with TRBD2. Germline-derived CDR1 and CDR2 are MGHDK and SYGVNS. With 2 bases clipped from V and 0 bases from J, the junction kept 3 bases outside the gene matches. The CDR3 consists of 17 residues. The CDR3 nucleotides read TGTGCCAGCAGTGAACTTGGACTAGCGGGGAGCACAGATACGCAGTATTTT. The encoded protein is CASSELGLAGSTDTQYF.

This clone came up a few times. The rearrangement links TRBV2 to TRBJ2-3; a weak D match, TRBD2 (7 bases). The CDR3 is made up of 14 amino acids. V was clipped by 9 bases and J by 0 bases, with 13 bases between them. In germline, CDR1 is SNHLY, CDR2 FYNNEI. The CDR3 DNA reads TGTGCCAGTGAGAGGGGGGGGAGCACAGATACGCAGTATTTT. It encodes CASERGGSTDTQYF.

The chain has TRBV4-2 and TRBJ1-2; no reliable D call. This CDR3 has 15 amino acids. The ends were cut back, 0 bases at V and 1 base at J, with 9 bases in the middle. Germline V gene data show CDR1 as LGHNA and CDR2 as YNFKEQ. The DNA for the CDR3 is TGTGCCAGCAGCCAAGATCCCACCGGTAACTATGGCTACACCTTC. Amino acid sequence: CASSQDPTGNYGYTF.

This chain links TRBV4-1 with TRBJ1-1; possible D gene TRBD1, 5 bases. The CDR3 covers 17 residues. The V end lost 4 bases, the J end lost 0 bases, and 18 bases lay between the germline ends. The germline V gene has CDR1 MGHRA and CDR2 YSYEKL. The CDR3 loop reads CASSRAIPRGMNTEAFF. In DNA, the CDR3 is TGCGCCAGCAGCCGGGCAATCCCTAGGGGAATGAACACTGAAGCTTTCTTT.

CDR3 bases: TGTGCCAGCAGCCCTAGCCGTGATACGCAGTATTTT. Its translation: CASSPSRDTQYF. The chain links TRBV7-8 to TRBJ2-3; D possibly corresponds to TRBD2 (5 bases). CDR3 length: 12 residues. V lost 5 bases and J 6 bases, leaving 9 bases between the germline ends. Germline V gives CDR1 SGHVS, CDR2 FQNEAQ.

This clone is termed medium-sized (0.01 to 0.1%). This CDR3 is CAWSTGAGQPQHF. The DNA of the CDR3 is TGTGCCTGGAGCACAGGGGCAGGGCAGCCCCAGCATTTT. The V gene is TRBV30, the J gene TRBJ1-5; 7 bases fit TRBD1. The CDR3 is made up of 13 amino acids. Looked up from germline, CDR1 is GTSNPN and CDR2 is SVGIG (reference sequence). V shed 3 bases and J 7 bases; nucleotides not matched to a gene: 6.

V is TRBV28 and J is TRBJ1-2; 9 bases fit TRBD1. In germline, CDR1 is MDHEN, CDR2 SYDVKM. This CDR3 is 17 amino acids long. V was pared by 5 bases and J by 0 bases, with 10 bases of the junction left unmatched. CDR3 residues: CASSARDRAVANYGYTF. The CDR3 nucleotides read TGTGCCAGCAGTGCCCGGGACAGGGCCGTAGCTAACTATGGCTACACCTTC.

This chain joins TRBV19 and TRBJ1-4, with a tentative D call TRBD1 (5 bases). Germline lookup yields CDR1 LNHDA and CDR2 SQIVND (reference sequence). V gave up 9 bases and J gave up 8 bases, with 22 bases separating them. The CDR3 runs to 15 residues. In DNA form, the CDR3 reads TGTGCCAGCTCGAGAGAAAACGGGCGGGGGGAAAAACTGTTTTTT. Translating it yields CASSRENGRGEKLFF.

The V call is TRBV29-1, the J call TRBJ2-3; 12 bases map to TRBD2. The CDR3 consists of 17 residues. Germline values: CDR1 SQVTM, CDR2 ANQGSEA. V shed 6 bases, J shed 0 bases, and the junction held 10 bases outside the gene matches. The CDR3 DNA follows: TGCAGCGTCGACGGGACTAGCGGGCGCACTAGCACAGATACGCAGTATTTT. This sequence encodes CSVDGTSGRTSTDTQYF.

This clone showed up just a few times. V and J are TRBV2 and TRBJ2-4, with a possible D match to TRBD2 (6 bases). The germline V gene has CDR1 SNHLY and CDR2 FYNNEI. This CDR3 has 13 residues. V lost 7 bases to trimming and J lost 13 bases, with 20 bases between them. CDR3 region: CASTGGGLSKQYF. CDR3 nucleotide sequence: TGTGCCAGCACCGGGGGTGGGCTCTCGAAACAGTACTTC.

This chain uses TRBV28 with TRBJ1-5; D is perhaps TRBD1 (5 bases). The V end was cut by 6 bases, the J end by 7 bases, with 13 bases between. The CDR3 is 13 amino acids. Germline values: CDR1 MDHEN, CDR2 SYDVKM. The CDR3 is CASSFRRGQPQHF. In DNA form, the CDR3 reads TGTGCCAGCAGCTTCCGGAGGGGACAGCCCCAGCATTTT. The variable domain in full, with the rest retrieved from reference TRBV28 and TRBJ1-5, is DVKVTQSSRYLVKRTGEKVFLECVQDMDHENMFWYRQDPGLGLRLIYFSYDVKMKEKGDIPEGYSVSREKKERFSLILESASTNQTSMYLCASSFRRGQPQHFGDGTRLSIL.

This rearrangement joins TRBV2 to TRBJ1-5; D perhaps matches TRBD1 (6 bases). V lost 4 bases, J lost 5 bases, and 9 bases lay in between. In germline, CDR1 is SNHLY, CDR2 FYNNEI. The length of the CDR3 is 13 residues. The CDR3 DNA reads as TGTGCCAGCAGTGGGACAGAATATCAGCCCCAGCATTTT. Translation: CASSGTEYQPQHF.

This chain connects TRBV4-1 to TRBJ2-1, with 13 bases lining up with TRBD2. Germline-derived CDR1 and CDR2 are MGHRA and YSYEKL. This CDR3 comprises 16 residues. Trimming at V came to 1 base and at J to 8 bases, leaving 5 bases not matched to a gene. In DNA form, the CDR3 reads TGCGCCAGCAGCCAAGTACTAGCGGGGGGGAAAGATGAGCAGTTCTTC. It translates to CASSQVLAGGKDEQFF.

V gene TRBV20-1 combines with J gene TRBJ2-5; 7 nucleotides line up with TRBD2. CDR1 is DFQATT and CDR2 is SNEGSKA in the germline V gene (reference sequence). This CDR3 spans 11 amino acids. V dropped 6 bases and J dropped 5; count of bases not matched to a gene: 3. CDR3 amino acids: CSALAMETQYF. The CDR3, as DNA: TGCAGTGCACTAGCGATGGAGACCCAGTACTTC.

This clone came up a few times. The chain links TRBV28 to TRBJ2-7, with 11 positions matching TRBD2. CDR3 size: 16 residues. Germline V gives CDR1 MDHEN, CDR2 SYDVKM. After removal of 7 bases from V and 4 bases from J, the junction contained 12 bases not matched to a gene. The CDR3 loop is CASTELAGVSHYEQYF. DNA for the CDR3: TGTGCCAGCACCGAACTAGCGGGGGTCTCCCATTACGAGCAGTACTTC.

V is TRBV19 and J is TRBJ2-5; 7 bases map to TRBD2. The CDR3 length is 14 residues. Losses at the gene ends were 4 bases for V and 2 bases for J; bases not matched to a gene: 4. CDR1 and CDR2 (germline): LNHDA, SQIVND (reference sequence). The CDR3 loop reads CASSRSGAQETQYF. The CDR3 DNA is TGTGCCAGTAGTAGGAGCGGGGCTCAAGAGACCCAGTACTTC.